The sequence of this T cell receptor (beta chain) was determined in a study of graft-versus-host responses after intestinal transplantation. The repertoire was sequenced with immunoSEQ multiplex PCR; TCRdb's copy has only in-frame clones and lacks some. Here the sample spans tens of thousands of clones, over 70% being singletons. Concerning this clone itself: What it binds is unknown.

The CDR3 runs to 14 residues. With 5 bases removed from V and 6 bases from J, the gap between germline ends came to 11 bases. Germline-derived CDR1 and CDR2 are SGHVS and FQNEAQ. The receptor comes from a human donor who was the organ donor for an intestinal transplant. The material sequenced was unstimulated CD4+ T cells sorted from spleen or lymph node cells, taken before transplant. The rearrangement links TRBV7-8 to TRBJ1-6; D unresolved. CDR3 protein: CASSPRYGNSPLHF. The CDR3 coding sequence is TGTGCCAGCAGCCCTCGTTACGGTAATTCACCCCTCCACTTT. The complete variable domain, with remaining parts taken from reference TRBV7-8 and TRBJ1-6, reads GAGVSQSPRYKVAKRGQDVALRCDPISGHVSLFWYQQALGQGPEFLTYFQNEAQLDKSGLPSDRFFAERPEGSVSTLKIQRTQQEDSAVYLCASSPRYGNSPLHFGNGTRLTVT.